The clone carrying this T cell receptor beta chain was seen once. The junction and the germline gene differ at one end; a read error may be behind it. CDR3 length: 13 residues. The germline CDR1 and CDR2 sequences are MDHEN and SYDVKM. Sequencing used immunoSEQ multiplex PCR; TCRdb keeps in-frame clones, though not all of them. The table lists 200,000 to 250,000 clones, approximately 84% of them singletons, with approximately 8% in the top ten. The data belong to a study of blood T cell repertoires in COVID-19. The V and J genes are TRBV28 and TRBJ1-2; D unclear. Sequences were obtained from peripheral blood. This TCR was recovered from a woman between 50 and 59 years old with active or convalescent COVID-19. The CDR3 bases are TGTGCCTGCAGACGCACTCCCGGCTATGGCTACACCTTC. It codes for CACRRTPGYGYTF.